This record looks at one T cell receptor beta chain sequence and its context. Its target is unknown. Germline CDR1 reads KGHSH; CDR2 reads LQKENI. The CDR3 contains 14 residues. Trimming cost V 1 base and J 4 bases, with 10 bases left between them. Assay used: immunoSEQ multiplex PCR; TCRdb lists only in-frame clones, some missing. The data hold 220,000 or so clones, with around 78% observed a single time. The data belong to a study of cytomegalovirus exposure and HLA in healthy donors. Study details: The 90 to 150 validation repertoires used the same platform as the approximately 670 first-cohort repertoires, a later analysis reported.

Study-wide points: In vitro experiments confirmed that three CMV-associated chains were specific for CMV antigens. The listing of 150 to 200 TCR beta chains classed them as cytomegalovirus-associated. The tendency of first-cohort TCR clusters to co-occur in the 100 to 150 validation repertoires emerged from a later analysis.

Sequencing was done on a sample of PBMCs. V gene TRBV18 combines with J gene TRBJ1-1, with a weak D call TRBD1 (5 bases). This receptor was obtained from a woman aged 18-30 years in good health and CMV-seronegative. This CDR3 reads CASSPQAGGTEAFF. CDR3 nucleotides: TGTGCCAGCTCACCACAGGCCGGGGGCACTGAAGCTTTCTTT.